This entry lists 27 T cell receptor beta chains sequenced from one sample in a study of long-term antiretroviral therapy in people with HIV (dated by TCRdb to between 2020 and 2023). The immunoSEQ hsTCRB v3.0 assay was used at survey level resolution for TRB variable region sequencing. The source is immuneACCESS, and TCRdb retained only in-frame sequences with V and J called. Part of the clones is not carried over; for the studies checked, unresolved V genes explain less than half of this, and the remainder is unexplained. The sample table holds about 28,000 clones, of which over 70% were seen once. The ten top clones hold approximately 10% of the sample. The sample in question was unsorted PBMCs, obtained approximately 2.9 years after starting antiretroviral therapy. These receptors came from a man aged 30 to 45 with HIV.

This chain joins TRBV6-6 and TRBJ2-5; 10 nucleotides line up with TRBD2. The length of the CDR3 is 15 residues. Germline values: CDR1 MNHNY, CDR2 SVGAGI (reference sequence). V lost 6 bases to trimming and J lost 1 base; unmatched junction nucleotides: 5. In DNA, the CDR3 is TGTGCCAGCAGGGAAACTAGCGGGGTCCAAGAGACCCAGTACTTC. Its translation is CASRETSGVQETQYF.

The chain joins TRBV5-8 to TRBJ2-4; TRBD1 agrees at 9 bases. Losses at the gene ends were 1 base for V and 0 bases for J; bases not matched to a gene: 5. Germline CDR1 SGHTS, CDR2 YDEGEE. This CDR3 is built from 17 residues. The CDR3 DNA reads as TGTGCCAGCAGCTTGTGGGGGACAGGGCTAGCCAAAAACATTCAGTACTTC. Translation: CASSLWGTGLAKNIQYF.

This chain joins TRBV4-3 and TRBJ2-1; D call uncertain. CDR1 and CDR2 from the germline V gene are LGHNA and YSLEER. V lost 0 bases to trimming and J lost 6 bases, with 9 bases between them. The CDR3 contains 14 residues. CDR3 DNA: TGCGCCAGCAGCCAAGACCTGGGGTCCAATGAGCAGTTCTTC. It translates to CASSQDLGSNEQFF.

The chain has TRBV5-5 and TRBJ1-2; D possibly corresponds to TRBD1 (5 bases). In germline, CDR1 is SGHKS, CDR2 YYEKEE (reference sequence). CDR3 length: 15 residues. Trimming stripped 4 bases from V and 4 bases from J, with 17 bases between. The CDR3 DNA reads TGTGCCAGCAGCGCCCGCGGGGGTCGAGCCTATGGCTACACCTTC. Translation gives CASSARGGRAYGYTF.

The J gene is TRBJ2-7, the V gene TRBV6-1; D is perhaps TRBD1 or TRBD2 (6 bases each). CDR3 length equals 14 residues. Germline CDR1 is MNHNS and CDR2 is SASEGT. V lost 6 bases and J lost 3, with 15 bases in between. Here the CDR3 DNA reads TGTGCCAGCAGGCCGACAGGAGGGGTCTACGAGCAGTACTTC. Its protein is CASRPTGGVYEQYF.

This chain links TRBV5-6 with TRBJ1-4; no reliable D call. The V and J ends lost 4 bases and 8 bases respectively, with 9 bases between them. Germline loops: CDR1 SGHDT, CDR2 YYEEEE. The CDR3 has 12 residues. The CDR3 nucleotides read TGTGCCAGCAGCAGAAGGGCCGAAAAACTGTTTTTT. This sequence encodes CASSRRAEKLFF.

The chain recombines TRBV19 with TRBJ1-2; D is perhaps TRBD1 (6 bases). The V end lost 9 bases, the J end lost 2 bases, and 7 bases lay between the germline ends. The germline gives CDR1 LNHDA, CDR2 SQIVND (reference sequence). The CDR3 is 11 amino acids. CDR3 bases: TGTGCCAGCCAGGGGAACTATGGCTACACCTTC. This encodes CASQGNYGYTF. Using reference TRBV19 and TRBJ1-2 for the parts outside the CDR3, the full variable domain is DGGITQSPKYLFRKEGQNVTLSCEQNLNHDAMYWYRQDPGQGLRLIYYSQIVNDFQKGDIAEGYSVSREKKESFPLTVTSAQKNPTAFYLCASQGNYGYTFGSGTRLTVV.

This clone was found a few times. The chain links TRBV7-9 to TRBJ1-5; TRBD1 is a possible D gene (5 bases). From germline, CDR1 is SEHNR and CDR2 FQNEAQ (reference sequence). The CDR3 consists of 15 residues. Trimming removed 3 bases from V and 7 bases from J, with 16 bases in between. This CDR3 is CASSLGPGRTQPQHF. In DNA, the CDR3 is TGTGCCAGCAGCTTGGGGCCAGGGCGAACGCAGCCCCAGCATTTT.

The chain carries TRBV7-9 and TRBJ1-2; possible D gene TRBD1, 6 bases. Between the trimmed V and J ends, which lost 2 bases and 7 bases, there was a span of 8 bases. CDR1 and CDR2 from the germline V gene are SEHNR and FQNEAQ (reference sequence). The CDR3 is 12 amino acids. For the CDR3, the DNA is TGTGCCAGCAGCTTACAACAGGGTGGCTACACCTTC. This translates into CASSLQQGGYTF.

The chain combines TRBV9 with TRBJ1-4; perhaps TRBD1 as D (5 bases). Trimming shortened V by 0 bases and J by 4 bases, and 10 bases separated the two germline ends. Germline-derived CDR1 and CDR2 are SGDLS and YYNGEE. The CDR3 loop spans 15 amino acids. Written as DNA, the CDR3 is TGTGCCAGCAGCGTAGAGGCAGGGTTTAATGAAAAACTGTTTTTT. This gives the protein CASSVEAGFNEKLFF. Drawing the rest from reference TRBV9 and TRBJ1-4, the complete variable domain is DSGVTQTPKHLITATGQRVTLRCSPRSGDLSVYWYQQSLDQGLQFLIQYYNGEERAKGNILERFSAQQFPDLHSELNLSSLELGDSALYFCASSVEAGFNEKLFFGSGTQLSVL.

The chain is built from TRBV5-8 and TRBJ2-3; 11 bases are a match to TRBD2. The CDR3 extends over 15 amino acids. V gave up 4 bases and J gave up 6 bases; unmatched junction bases: 7. Germline V gene sequence: CDR1 SGHTS, CDR2 YDEGEE. This CDR3 is CASSPIAGGADTQYF. In DNA, the CDR3 is TGTGCCAGCAGCCCAATAGCGGGGGGGGCGGATACGCAGTATTTT.

V gene TRBV19 combines with J gene TRBJ2-7; 8 positions agree with TRBD1. The V segment lost 4 bases and the J segment 2 bases; nucleotides outside the gene matches: 13. The CDR3 consists of 17 residues. Germline values: CDR1 LNHDA, CDR2 SQIVND (reference sequence). CDR3 protein: CASSTGPGQGFPYEQYF. The CDR3, as DNA: TGTGCCAGTAGTACTGGTCCTGGACAGGGCTTCCCCTACGAGCAGTACTTC. The full variable domain, in which reference TRBV19 and TRBJ2-7 provide the parts outside the CDR3, is DGGITQSPKYLFRKEGQNVTLSCEQNLNHDAMYWYRQDPGQGLRLIYYSQIVNDFQKGDIAEGYSVSREKKESFPLTVTSAQKNPTAFYLCASSTGPGQGFPYEQYFGPGTRLTVT.

This chain connects TRBV12-5 to TRBJ2-1; TRBD2 agrees at 8 bases. J lost 3 bases, V lost 5 bases, and 3 bases had no gene match. Germline V gives CDR1 LGHNT, CDR2 FRNRAP. The CDR3 is 14 amino acids. The CDR3 here is CASGPGTSYNEQFF. The CDR3 DNA sequence: TGTGCTAGTGGTCCCGGGACTAGCTACAATGAGCAGTTCTTC.

The J gene is TRBJ2-2, the V gene TRBV6-5; D is unresolved. The length of the CDR3 is 11 residues. The germline CDR1 and CDR2 sequences are MNHEY and SVGAGI. Trimming took off 1 base at V and 7 bases at J, with 1 base between the two ends. The CDR3 spells CASSYYGELFF. CDR3 nucleotides: TGTGCCAGCAGTTACTACGGGGAGCTGTTTTTT.

The chain links TRBV7-2 to TRBJ2-5, with D perhaps assigned TRBD1 or TRBD2 (5 bases each). This CDR3 is built from 13 residues. CDR1 and CDR2 (germline): SGHTA, FQGNSA. V lost 4 bases, J lost 6 bases, and 12 bases lay in between. The CDR3 loop reads CASSSQTGQTQYF. The CDR3 DNA is TGTGCCAGCAGCTCACAGACGGGGCAGACCCAGTACTTC.

Concerning this clone itself: Within the sample, other DNA sequences also encode this same CDR3. DNA for the CDR3: TGTGCCAGTAGAGGACAGGGGAATCAGCCCCAGCATTTT. Amino acid sequence: CASRGQGNQPQHF. The genes are TRBV19 and TRBJ1-5; 9 bases agree with TRBD1. This CDR3 has 13 residues. Germline V gives CDR1 LNHDA, CDR2 SQIVND (reference sequence). The junction had 1 base not matched to a gene; V was cut back by 6 bases and J by 4 bases.

The V gene is TRBV9, the J gene TRBJ1-6; D not resolved. Germline V lookup: CDR1 SGDLS, CDR2 YYNGEE. This CDR3 contains 17 residues. Trimming stripped 0 bases from V and 9 bases from J, with 19 bases between. CDR3 nucleotides: TGTGCCAGCAGCGTAGGGAAGAGCCGAGGGAAGGGTTCACCCCTCCACTTT. Encoded protein: CASSVGKSRGKGSPLHF. The full variable domain, in which reference TRBV9 and TRBJ1-6 provide the parts outside the CDR3, is DSGVTQTPKHLITATGQRVTLRCSPRSGDLSVYWYQQSLDQGLQFLIQYYNGEERAKGNILERFSAQQFPDLHSELNLSSLELGDSALYFCASSVGKSRGKGSPLHFGNGTRLTVT.

V usage is TRBV9 and J usage is TRBJ1-2, with a tentative D call TRBD1 (6 bases). The CDR3 sequence is 15 residues long. Germline V gene data show CDR1 as SGDLS and CDR2 as YYNGEE. The V end lost 3 bases, the J end lost 4 bases, and 16 bases lay between the germline ends. The CDR3 nucleotides read TGTGCCAGCAGCGAAACTTGGGGGGGGGCCTATGGCTACACCTTC. Its protein is CASSETWGGAYGYTF.

The J gene is TRBJ2-1, the V gene TRBV6-5, with 7 bases lining up with TRBD1. The CDR3 covers 15 residues. CDR1 MNHEY and CDR2 SVGAGI come from the germline V gene. Trimming removed 0 bases from V and 6 bases from J; junction bases left unmatched: 5. Here the CDR3 reads CASSYSGTVFNEQFF. Written as DNA, the CDR3 is TGTGCCAGCAGTTACTCCGGGACAGTCTTCAATGAGCAGTTCTTC.

V gene TRBV5-4 combines with J gene TRBJ2-5, with a tentative D call TRBD2 (6 bases). This CDR3 region has 15 residues. Trimming stripped 4 bases from V and 1 base from J, with 14 bases between. In germline, CDR1 is SGHNT, CDR2 YYREEE (reference sequence). The CDR3 sequence is CASSLGGRPQETQYF. Written as DNA, the CDR3 is TGTGCCAGCAGCCTCGGGGGTCGCCCCCAAGAGACCCAGTACTTC.

The J gene is TRBJ2-1, the V gene TRBV11-2, with TRBD1 matching 11 bases. CDR1 is SGHAT, CDR2 FQNNGV, per germline. Trimming took 5 bases from V and 6 from J; bases not matched to a gene: 6. This CDR3 is built from 15 residues. For the CDR3, the DNA is TGTGCCAGCAGCCTCCCTGGGACAGGGGGCAATGAGCAGTTCTTC. It is translated as CASSLPGTGGNEQFF.

The chain carries TRBV19 and TRBJ1-5, with unresolved D. Trimming pared 7 bases from V and 0 bases from J, leaving 7 bases between. The CDR3 consists of 13 residues. CDR1 and CDR2 (germline): LNHDA, SQIVND (reference sequence). CDR3: CASTPYSNQPQHF. CDR3 DNA: TGTGCCAGTACTCCCTATAGCAATCAGCCCCAGCATTTT.

V is TRBV5-1 and J is TRBJ1-2, with TRBD1 as a possible D gene (5 bases). CDR3 length: 15 residues. V lost 4 bases and J lost 1, with 14 bases in between. Germline CDR1 is SGHRS and CDR2 is YFSETQ. CDR3 sequence (DNA): TGCGCCAGCAGCATGTCCAGGGAGCTTAACTATGGCTACACCTTC. As protein: CASSMSRELNYGYTF.

V usage is TRBV7-2 and J usage is TRBJ2-5, with a possible D match to TRBD1 (6 bases). This CDR3 has 16 residues. CDR1 SGHTA and CDR2 FQGNSA come from the germline V gene. V was pared by 5 bases and J by 1 base, with 17 bases between. CDR3 nucleotide sequence: TGTGCCAGCAGCCGAAATGCCGGGACACTCCAAGAGACCCAGTACTTC. Translation gives CASSRNAGTLQETQYF.

V gene TRBV5-1 combines with J gene TRBJ2-1; 7 positions agree with TRBD2. The V gene's germline CDR1 is SGHRS and CDR2 YFSETQ. V lost 2 bases and J lost 3; bases outside the gene matches: 5. This CDR3 spans 15 amino acids. The CDR3 DNA is TGCGCCAGCAGCTTTCGCGGGGGAAGCTACAATGAGCAGTTCTTC. It is translated as CASSFRGGSYNEQFF.

This clone was seen a handful of times. The chain has TRBV7-9 and TRBJ1-1; D is perhaps TRBD1 (5 bases). There are 13 residues in the CDR3. Germline lookup yields CDR1 SEHNR and CDR2 FQNEAQ (reference sequence). V was clipped by 5 bases and J by 1 base, with 8 bases between them. The DNA of the CDR3 is TGTGCCAGCAGCCCCGGGGGGAACACTGAAGCTTTCTTT. As protein: CASSPGGNTEAFF.

V gene TRBV6-6 combines with J gene TRBJ2-2; D unclear. In germline, CDR1 is MNHNY, CDR2 SVGAGI (reference sequence). The length of the CDR3 is 14 residues. V was trimmed by 6 bases and J by 3 bases, leaving 11 bases between them. CDR3 in amino acids: CASRALVDTGELFF. CDR3 nucleotides: TGTGCCAGCAGGGCCTTGGTAGACACCGGGGAGCTGTTTTTT.